This section outlines one T cell receptor (beta chain) sequence together with its context. Its antigen is undetermined. CTLA-4 blockade using ipilimumab, together with focal radiation, was received by patients with chemo-refractory metastatic non-small-cell lung cancer. The protocol was immunoSEQ multiplex PCR, while the TCRdb copy is restricted to in-frame clones and leaves out a portion. The sample has 45,000 or so clones, 73% seen once. The junction had 0 bases not matched to a gene; V was cut back by 2 bases and J by 0 bases. The germline V gene has CDR1 SGHTA and CDR2 FQGTGA. The CDR3 extends over 15 amino acids. This sample was included in a study of radiotherapy plus CTLA-4 blockade in lung cancer. Study-level results: TCR clones from tumors expanded in blood after radiotherapy plus ipilimumab. Reports state that early shifts in blood T cell clones, with interferon-beta, best predicted response.

Sequenced here: peripheral blood, sampled from a patient treated with radiotherapy plus ipilimumab. The TCR originated in a human donor with non-small cell lung cancer who had a complete response to radiotherapy plus ipilimumab. The gene calls are TRBV7-3 and TRBJ2-3; 9 nucleotides match TRBD2. The CDR3, as DNA: TGTGCCAGCAGCTTACTAGCGGGAAGCACAGATACGCAGTATTTT. Translation gives CASSLLAGSTDTQYF.